This T cell receptor beta chain was found in a study of blood T cell repertoires in COVID-19. The overall study: In each case, the material was cDNA or gDNA derived from T cells, B-cell-depleted T cells, or PBMCs.

Germline loops: CDR1 SEHNR, CDR2 FQNEAQ (reference sequence). The V and J ends lost 2 bases and 1 base respectively, with 6 bases between them. The CDR3 runs to 14 residues. Per the original data handling: Quantification of nucleated cells was approximated via reference gene primer amplification. Method: immunoSEQ multiplex PCR; TCRdb's copy keeps in-frame clones and lacks some. The V and J calls and clone size are taken from that table; D and trimming were inferred from the DNA. Among about 220,000 clones listed, about 85% were seen once. The V and J genes are TRBV7-9 and TRBJ1-3; D unresolved. Material for sequencing was peripheral blood. This TCR was sampled from a man between 45 and 60 years old who had recovered from COVID-19. CDR3 sequence (DNA): TGTGCCAGCAGCTTACCCGGGTCTGGAAACACCATATATTTT. Amino acid sequence: CASSLPGSGNTIYF.